Listed here are 23 T cell receptor beta chains from one sample, sequenced in a study of T cell responses to AZD1222 COVID-19 vaccine. The repertoire was sequenced with immunoSEQ multiplex PCR; TCRdb's copy has only in-frame clones and lacks some. The sample lists roughly 140,000 clones; 75% to 95% were seen once. The source was peripheral blood, collected 28 days after the second AZD1222 dose. The source is an adult who received the AZD1222 COVID-19 vaccine.

This clone was picked up one time. The V call is TRBV5-1, the J call TRBJ1-2, with 8 bases that match TRBD1. The germline CDR1 and CDR2 sequences are SGHRS and YFSETQ. V trimming: 4 bases; J trimming: 8 bases; junction bases outside the gene matches: 7. This CDR3 contains 13 residues. This chain's CDR3 is CASSPDRVRGYTF. The CDR3 DNA sequence: TGCGCCAGCAGCCCGGACAGGGTCCGCGGCTACACCTTC.

The table lists this clone with a few counts. One end of the junction does not line up with germline, which may come from a read error. The J gene is TRBJ1-2, the V gene TRBV19; no firm D call. CDR1 LNHDA and CDR2 SQIVND come from the germline V gene (reference sequence). The CDR3 is 13 residues long. This CDR3 reads CASSIDSGRRIHF. CDR3 coding DNA: TGTGCCAGTAGTATAGATTCTGGCAGGCGGATCCACTTC.

The chain employs TRBV5-1 and TRBJ2-1; D gene ambiguous. The V end lost 0 bases, the J end lost 11 bases, and 9 bases lay between the germline ends. The CDR3 covers 12 residues. CDR1 is SGHRS and CDR2 is YFSETQ in the germline V gene. The CDR3 here is CASSLDPVQQFF. The CDR3 DNA reads TGCGCCAGCAGCTTGGATCCGGTTCAGCAGTTCTTC.

V is TRBV5-1 and J is TRBJ1-1, with no clear D. This CDR3 spans 15 amino acids. V dropped 1 base and J dropped 4 bases, with 14 bases sitting between them. Germline V gene lookup returns CDR1 SGHRS and CDR2 YFSETQ. The CDR3 DNA follows: TGCGCCAGCAGCTTGCGGGCAGGCCGGATCACTGAAGCTTTCTTT. Protein sequence: CASSLRAGRITEAFF.

This chain uses TRBV7-9 with TRBJ2-1; 9 nucleotides agree with TRBD2. V was pared by 4 bases and J by 5 bases, with 6 bases of the junction left unmatched. There are 15 residues in the CDR3. Per the germline V gene, CDR1 is SEHNR and CDR2 is FQNEAQ (reference sequence). CDR3 sequence: CASSSGTSPHNEQFF. The CDR3 DNA reads as TGTGCCAGCAGCTCCGGGACTAGCCCACACAATGAGCAGTTCTTC.

The chain recombines TRBV7-8 with TRBJ2-1; no reliable D call. This CDR3 has 14 amino acids. The germline V gene has CDR1 SGHVS and CDR2 FQNEAQ. The ends were cut back, 0 bases at V and 8 bases at J, with 11 bases in the middle. The CDR3 DNA is TGTGCCAGCAGCTTAGCAGACGTGCGAGATGAGCAGTTCTTC. Translated: CASSLADVRDEQFF.

In its sample, this clone was seen once. CDR3 sequence: CASQGGGGRNEQYF. The CDR3 bases are TGCGCCAGCCAAGGGGGGGGCGGGCGCAACGAGCAGTACTTC. The rearrangement uses TRBV23-1 and TRBJ2-7, with D perhaps TRBD2 (7 bases). TRBV23-1 is identified as an open reading frame with a role that is uncertain. The CDR3 consists of 14 residues. Trimming removed 8 bases from V and 5 bases from J, with 19 bases in between.

V is TRBV7-9 and J is TRBJ1-4; D ambiguous. Germline lookup yields CDR1 SEHNR and CDR2 FQNEAQ (reference sequence). V gave up 5 bases and J gave up 8 bases, with 18 bases separating them. The CDR3 runs to 15 residues. The CDR3 is CASSPVEGRREKLFF. DNA of the CDR3: TGTGCCAGCAGCCCGGTGGAGGGCCGTCGGGAAAAACTGTTTTTT. Based on the CDR3 plus reference TRBV7-9 and TRBJ1-4, the full variable domain is DTGVSQNPRHKITKRGQNVTFRCDPISEHNRLYWYRQTLGQGPEFLTYFQNEAQLEKSRLLSDRFSAERPKGSFSTLEIQRTEQGDSAMYLCASSPVEGRREKLFFGSGTQLSVL.

The chain carries TRBV3-1 (or the pseudogene TRBV3-2) and TRBJ2-7; D might be TRBD2 (5 bases). Between the trimmed V and J ends, which lost 5 bases and 7 bases, there was a span of 15 bases. CDR3 length equals 13 residues. Germline loops: CDR1 LGHDT, CDR2 YNNKEL (reference sequence). The CDR3 region is CASSIDGVVEQYF. The CDR3 coding sequence is TGTGCCAGCAGCATTGACGGGGTTGTGGAGCAGTACTTC.

This rearrangement joins TRBV19 to TRBJ1-5; 8 bases agree with TRBD1. The CDR3 loop spans 15 amino acids. Germline loops: CDR1 LNHDA, CDR2 SQIVND (reference sequence). The ends lost 9 bases at V and 3 bases at J; junction bases unmatched: 10. The CDR3 DNA reads as TGTGCCAGCCTTAACGGACAGGGAAACAATCAGCCCCAGCATTTT. Its translation is CASLNGQGNNQPQHF.

This clone has only one observation. The V gene is TRBV19, the J gene TRBJ1-3; TRBD1 is a possible D gene (5 bases). V gave up 6 bases and J gave up 0 bases, with 9 bases separating them. The CDR3 covers 14 residues. Germline CDR1 reads LNHDA; CDR2 reads SQIVND (reference sequence). The CDR3 nucleotides read TGTGCCAGTAGAAGACAGAACTCTGGAAACACCATATATTTT. Its protein is CASRRQNSGNTIYF.

The chain couples TRBV19 to TRBJ1-4; D is uncertain. The CDR3 extends over 15 amino acids. Trimming removed 6 bases from V and 5 bases from J, with 16 bases in between. CDR1 and CDR2 from the germline V gene are LNHDA and SQIVND (reference sequence). The CDR3 bases are TGTGCCAGTAGCTCGATGGTATGGCAGAATGAAAAACTGTTTTTT. Protein sequence: CASSSMVWQNEKLFF.

The V call is TRBV5-1, the J call TRBJ2-1; 8 bases fit TRBD2. The CDR3 is 16 residues long. The junction had 2 bases not matched to a gene; V was cut back by 0 bases and J by 0 bases. Germline CDR1 and CDR2: SGHRS and YFSETQ. The CDR3 DNA follows: TGCGCCAGCAGCTTGGGGGGGACTAGCTCCTACAATGAGCAGTTCTTC. Protein: CASSLGGTSSYNEQFF.

The CDR3 nucleotides are TGCGCCAGCAGCCAAGGTTGGGCAGGAACAGATACGCAGTATTTT. Protein sequence: CASSQGWAGTDTQYF. This chain uses TRBV4-1 with TRBJ2-3; D is uncertain. CDR1 and CDR2 from the germline V gene are MGHRA and YSYEKL. CDR3 length: 15 residues. The V end was cut by 1 base, the J end by 3 bases, with 11 bases between.

This chain uses TRBV9 with TRBJ2-1; possible D gene TRBD2, 6 bases. V lost 4 bases and J 6 bases, leaving 29 bases between the germline ends. This CDR3 is built from 19 residues. Germline V gene data show CDR1 as SGDLS and CDR2 as YYNGEE. CDR3 coding DNA: TGTGCCAGCAGCCCTCTAGCCGGGAGTGGGGAAAGGCTTGTCAATGAGCAGTTCTTC. This codes for CASSPLAGSGERLVNEQFF.

The chain carries TRBV2 and TRBJ2-2, with TRBD2 matching 11 bases. V trimming: 8 bases; J trimming: 3 bases; junction bases outside the gene matches: 5. CDR3 length: 15 residues. Germline V gene data show CDR1 as SNHLY and CDR2 as FYNNEI. The CDR3: CASRSGRGDTGELFF. CDR3 sequence (DNA): TGTGCCAGCCGTAGCGGGAGGGGGGACACCGGGGAGCTGTTTTTT. Complete variable domain (other parts from reference TRBV2 and TRBJ2-2): EPEVTQTPSHQVTQMGQEVILRCVPISNHLYFYWYRQILGQKVEFLVSFYNNEISEKSEIFDDQFSVERPDGSNFTLKIRSTKLEDSAMYFCASRSGRGDTGELFFGEGSRLTVL.

The J gene is TRBJ2-1, the V gene TRBV7-6; possible D gene TRBD2, 6 bases. CDR1 is SGHVS and CDR2 is FNYEAQ in the germline V gene. This CDR3 contains 15 residues. Deletions cut 1 base from V and 6 bases from J, with 13 bases between. CDR3 region: CASSLDPGVGNEQFF. The CDR3 region has the DNA TGTGCCAGCAGCTTAGACCCGGGAGTCGGCAATGAGCAGTTCTTC.

This sequence joins TRBV3-1 (or the pseudogene TRBV3-2) and TRBJ2-5, with 7 nucleotides matching TRBD2. The CDR3 contains 16 residues. The germline CDR1 and CDR2 sequences are LGHDT and YNNKEL (reference sequence). V gave up 3 bases and J gave up 3 bases; unmatched junction bases: 10. CDR3 protein: CASSQIGWEGKETQYF. CDR3 coding DNA: TGTGCCAGCAGCCAGATTGGGTGGGAGGGCAAAGAGACCCAGTACTTC.

The gene calls are TRBV2 and TRBJ2-3; D gene uncertain. Per germline, CDR1 SNHLY and CDR2 FYNNEI. The CDR3 has 14 amino acids. V was clipped by 1 base and J by 4 bases, with 9 bases between them. The CDR3 nucleotides are TGTGCCAGCAGTGAAGAGGCAAGGGCAGATACGCAGTATTTT. It is translated as CASSEEARADTQYF. Full variable domain (remainder filled in from reference TRBV2 and TRBJ2-3): EPEVTQTPSHQVTQMGQEVILRCVPISNHLYFYWYRQILGQKVEFLVSFYNNEISEKSEIFDDQFSVERPDGSNFTLKIRSTKLEDSAMYFCASSEEARADTQYFGPGTRLTVL.

The rearrangement uses TRBV5-1 and TRBJ2-5; D not certain. V lost 3 bases to trimming and J lost 2 bases, with 8 bases between them. Germline CDR1 SGHRS, CDR2 YFSETQ. CDR3 length: 13 amino acids. CDR3 sequence reads: CASSSRPQETQYF. CDR3 in DNA: TGCGCCAGCAGCTCTAGACCGCAAGAGACCCAGTACTTC.

The CDR3 protein is CASSLVMTEYGYTF. The CDR3 region has the DNA TGTGCCAGCAGCTTGGTGATGACAGAGTATGGCTACACCTTC. The V call is TRBV5-5, the J call TRBJ1-2; TRBD1 might be the D (5 bases). Germline assignment: CDR1 SGHKS and CDR2 YYEKEE (reference sequence). The length of the CDR3 is 14 residues. V lost 0 bases and J 5 bases, leaving 11 bases between the germline ends.

V usage is TRBV6-5 and J usage is TRBJ2-7, with 7 bases lining up with TRBD1. CDR3 size: 14 residues. Looked up from germline, CDR1 is MNHEY and CDR2 is SVGAGI. The ends lost 6 bases at V and 1 base at J; junction bases unmatched: 6. The chain's CDR3 is CASSDRQGSYEQYF. In nucleotides, the CDR3 is TGTGCCAGCAGCGACAGACAGGGTTCCTACGAGCAGTACTTC.

The rearrangement joins TRBV11-2 to TRBJ1-2; tentative D call: TRBD1 (6 bases). The CDR3 contains 14 residues. Trimming cost V 5 bases and J 8 bases, with 18 bases left between them. The germline CDR1 and CDR2 sequences are SGHAT and FQNNGV. The CDR3 DNA reads as TGTGCCAGCAGCCCTCGTGGAGGGGGTCGAGGCTACACCTTC. Translation: CASSPRGGGRGYTF.